This T cell receptor beta chain was sequenced during a study of T cells in narcolepsy. Study at large: Enrolled donors included narcolepsy type 1 or type 2 patients and healthy controls. General study results and limits: Autoreactive HCRT-specific and TRIB2-specific clonotypes were marked in same-patient CSF-versus-blood CD4+ comparisons.

This table comes from immunoSEQ multiplex PCR, and its TCRdb copy is limited to in-frame clones, with some not included. This sample has 25,000 to 30,000 clones; over 75% occur once, and the top ten carry 0.8% to 0.9%. Points on this clone: Antigen specificity is unknown.

From germline, CDR1 is SGHRS and CDR2 YFSETQ. The CDR3 is 15 amino acids. This clonotype was sampled from a human donor in good health. The chain is built from TRBV5-1 and TRBJ2-5; maybe TRBD2 (7 bases). The last part of the DNA fits TRBJ2-7 better; the J call may be wrong. Sequencing was carried out using memory (CD45RA-) CD4+ T cells from blood. The CDR3 nucleotides are TGCGCCAGCAGCTCGGGGGGCAGGGAAACCTACGAGCAGTACTTC. This gives the protein CASSSGGRETYEQYF.